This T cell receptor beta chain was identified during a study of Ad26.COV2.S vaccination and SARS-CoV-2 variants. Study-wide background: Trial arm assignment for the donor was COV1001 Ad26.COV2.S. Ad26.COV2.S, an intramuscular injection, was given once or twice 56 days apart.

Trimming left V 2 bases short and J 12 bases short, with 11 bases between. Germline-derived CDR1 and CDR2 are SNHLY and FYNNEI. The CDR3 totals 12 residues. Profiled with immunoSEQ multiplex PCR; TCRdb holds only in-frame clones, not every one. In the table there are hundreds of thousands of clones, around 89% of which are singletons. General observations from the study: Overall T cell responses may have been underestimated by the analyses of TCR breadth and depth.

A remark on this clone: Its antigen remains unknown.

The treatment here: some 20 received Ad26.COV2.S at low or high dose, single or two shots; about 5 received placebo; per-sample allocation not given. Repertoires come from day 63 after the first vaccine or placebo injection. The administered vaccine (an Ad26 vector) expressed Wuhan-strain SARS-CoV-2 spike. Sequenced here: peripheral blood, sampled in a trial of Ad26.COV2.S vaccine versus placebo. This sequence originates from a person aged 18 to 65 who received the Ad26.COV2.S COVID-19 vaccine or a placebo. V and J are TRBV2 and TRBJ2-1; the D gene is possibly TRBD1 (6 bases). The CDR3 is CASSEYGRGQFF. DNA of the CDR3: TGTGCCAGCAGTGAATACGGCAGGGGGCAGTTCTTC.